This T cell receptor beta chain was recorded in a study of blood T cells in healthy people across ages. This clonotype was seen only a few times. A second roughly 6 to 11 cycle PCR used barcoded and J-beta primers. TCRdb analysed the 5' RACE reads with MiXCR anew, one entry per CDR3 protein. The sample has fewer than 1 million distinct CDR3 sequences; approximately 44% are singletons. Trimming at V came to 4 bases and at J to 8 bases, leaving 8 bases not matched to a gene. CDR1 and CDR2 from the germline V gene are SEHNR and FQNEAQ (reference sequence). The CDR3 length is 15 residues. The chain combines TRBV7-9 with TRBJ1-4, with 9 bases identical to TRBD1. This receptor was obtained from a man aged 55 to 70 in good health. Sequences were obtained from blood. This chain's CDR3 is CASSSSGTGKEKLFF. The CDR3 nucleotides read TGTGCCAGCAGCTCCTCCGGGACAGGGAAGGAAAAACTGTTTTTT.